The rows below give T cell receptor beta chains drawn from one sample of a study of yellow fever vaccine responses in identical twins. TCRdb processed the RT-PCR reads anew with MiXCR; each CDR3 protein has one entry. The sample has approximately 9,700 distinct CDR3 sequences; over 80% are singletons. The sample in question was T cells from blood (PBMCs), unsorted or a sorted subset (not recorded which), obtained before or after yellow fever vaccination (not recorded which). Receptors originate from a woman aged 18-30 years who received the yellow fever vaccine. Each CDR3 is given with its conserved first and last residue. The D gene is left open where the match is weak.

.	TRBV4-1	TRBJ1-5	TGCGCCAGCAGCCCAATTCCAGGGGATCAGCCCCAGCATTTT	CASSPIPGDQPQHF
.	TRBV2	TRBJ2-1	TGTGCCAGCAGTGATAAGGTCGGGGTCCTCTCCTACAATGAGCAGTTCTTC	CASSDKVGVLSYNEQFF
.	TRBV5-1	TRBJ2-1	TGCGCCAGCAGCTTGGTGGCAGGGAACTCCTACAATGAGCAGTTCTTC	CASSLVAGNSYNEQFF
TRBD1	TRBV9	TRBJ2-3	TGTGCCAGCAGCCCGGGACAGGACCCTAGGAATACGCAGTATTTT	CASSPGQDPRNTQYF
.	TRBV19	TRBJ2-7	TGTGCCAGTAGTATAGATCTTTGGGATTACGAGCAGTACTTC	CASSIDLWDYEQYF
.	TRBV20-1	TRBJ2-7	TGCAGTGCTAGAGGGATTCACAGGGGAGGTTACGAGCAGTACTTC	CSARGIHRGGYEQYF
TRBD1	TRBV20-1	TRBJ1-5	TGCAGTGCTAGAGGGACAGGGGGATATCAGCCCCAGCATTTT	CSARGTGGYQPQHF
TRBD1	TRBV12-3/TRBV12-4	TRBJ2-1	TGTGCCAGCAGCCGGACAGGGATCGATGAGCAGTTCTTC	CASSRTGIDEQFF
TRBD2	TRBV4-3	TRBJ2-1	TGCGCCAGCAGCCAACCCCGACTAGCGGGGAGGGATGAGCAGTTCTTC	CASSQPRLAGRDEQFF
TRBD1	TRBV15	TRBJ2-1	TGTGCCACCAGCAGAGAACTGGACAGGGGAAATGAGCAGTTCTTC	CATSRELDRGNEQFF
TRBD1	TRBV13	TRBJ1-2	TGTGCCAGCAGCTCGGACAGGAACTACTTC	CASSSDRNYF
TRBD1	TRBV7-9	TRBJ2-1	TGTGCCAGCAGCTTAGGTGTGACAGGGGGCGATGAGCAGTTCTTC	CASSLGVTGGDEQFF
TRBD2	TRBV19	TRBJ2-1	TGTGCCAGTAGTATCATCTTACGGCGGGAGGGCCTAAATGAGCAGTTCTTC	CASSIILRREGLNEQFF
.	TRBV7-8	TRBJ2-2	TGTGCCAGCAGCTTAGGGATTGGGAGCACCGGGGAGCTGTTTTTT	CASSLGIGSTGELFF
.	TRBV7-9	TRBJ2-1	TGTGCCAGCAGCTTATCCCCAAGCTCCTACAATGAGCAGTTCTTC	CASSLSPSSYNEQFF
TRBD1	TRBV10-1	TRBJ1-2	TGCGCCAGCAGTGAGACCCGGACAGGCAACTATGGCTACACCTTC	CASSETRTGNYGYTF
.	TRBV10-1	TRBJ1-6	TGCGCCAGCAGAGGGACCGTTTCACCCCTCCACTTT	CASRGTVSPLHF
TRBD1	TRBV10-1	TRBJ2-1	TGCGCCAGCGGGGACAGGGAATACAATGAGCAGTTCTTC	CASGDREYNEQFF
TRBD2	TRBV7-3	TRBJ2-1	TGTGCCAGCAGCCGAACCGGGACTAACAATGAGCAGTTCTTC	CASSRTGTNNEQFF
TRBD1	TRBV28	TRBJ2-5	TGTGCCAGCAGTTTGGGCCGTTTCGGACAGGGTGCGGAGACCCAGTACTTC	CASSLGRFGQGAETQYF
.	TRBV28	TRBJ2-3	TGTGCCGGGGGGGACAGGCCCCACACAGATACGCAGTATTTT	CAGGDRPHTDTQYF
TRBD1	TRBV15	TRBJ1-2	TGTGCCACCAGCAGAGATAAGGGGGCTTATGGCTACACCTTC	CATSRDKGAYGYTF
.	TRBV13	TRBJ2-5	TGTGCCAGCGGAGAGGAGACCCAGTACTTC	CASGEETQYF
TRBD1	TRBV11-1	TRBJ1-2	TGTGCCAGCAGCATGAGGACAGGGCTAGCGGTCGACTATGGCTACACCTTC	CASSMRTGLAVDYGYTF
.	TRBV15	TRBJ2-7	TGTGCCACCAGCAGGAGTCAGACCTACGAGCAGTACTTC	CATSRSQTYEQYF
TRBD1	TRBV2	TRBJ1-5	TGTGCCAGCAGTGAACAGGACAGGATTCGTCAGCCCCAGCATTTT	CASSEQDRIRQPQHF
TRBD1	TRBV11-3	TRBJ2-7	TGTGCCAGCAGCTTAAGGCTCGGGGACAGATCCTACGAGCAGTACTTC	CASSLRLGDRSYEQYF
TRBD1	TRBV11-3	TRBJ2-1	TGTGCCAGCAGCTTAGAAGGGACAGGGCTTGTGATCGCCTACAATGAGCAGTTCTTC	CASSLEGTGLVIAYNEQFF
TRBD1	TRBV4-1	TRBJ1-1	TGCGCCAGCAGCCAGGGACAGCTGAACACTGAAGCTTTCTTT	CASSQGQLNTEAFF
.	TRBV3-1	TRBJ1-1	TGTGCCAGCAGCCAAATCGCCACTGAAGCTTTCTTT	CASSQIATEAFF
TRBD2	TRBV11-2	TRBJ2-3	TGTGCCAGCAGCCCGCACCCGGGACTGCGGGGGGGCGTTTCAGATACGCAGTATTTT	CASSPHPGLRGGVSDTQYF
TRBD2	TRBV11-2	TRBJ2-5	TGTGCCAGCAGCTTAGCGGAGCTAGCGGGGTCAGAGACCCAGTACTTC	CASSLAELAGSETQYF
.	TRBV29-1	TRBJ2-5	TGCAGCGTTGATCGGGCGGGAGAGACCCAGTACTTC	CSVDRAGETQYF
.	TRBV21-1	TRBJ2-5	TGTGCCAGCAGCAAAGGAGGGACAGGGAACCAAGAGACCCAGTACTTC	CASSKGGTGNQETQYF
.	TRBV25-1	TRBJ1-1	TGTGCCAGCAGTGAATGGGGTATGAACACTGAAGCTTTCTTT	CASSEWGMNTEAFF
TRBD2	TRBV4-2	TRBJ2-1	TGTGCCAGCAGCCAAGGAACTAGCGGGTTGATTGGAGAGCAGTTCTTC	CASSQGTSGLIGEQFF
TRBD2	TRBV11-2	TRBJ2-5	TGTGCCAGCAGCAGGATTGGCGGGGAGGGAGAGACCCAGTACTTC	CASSRIGGEGETQYF
TRBD1	TRBV6-2/TRBV6-3	TRBJ1-4	TGTGCCAGCAGTTACTGGGGACAGGGAAATGAAAAACTGTTTTTT	CASSYWGQGNEKLFF
.	TRBV14	TRBJ2-2	TGTGCCAGCAGCCAAGGGCTAGCGAGGAACACCGGGGAGCTGTTTTTT	CASSQGLARNTGELFF
TRBD2	TRBV12-3/TRBV12-4	TRBJ2-1	TGTGCCAGCAGTTTTGATGGTGGGGGACTAGCGGGAGTTGAGCAGTTCTTC	CASSFDGGGLAGVEQFF